This T cell receptor (beta chain) was sequenced in a study of PD-1 blockade in classical Hodgkin lymphoma. Study-wide findings and caveats: Lower baseline TCR diversity was reported for newly diagnosed patients than for healthy donors. With CD4+ cells, TCR diversity rose significantly by C4D1, but not with CD8+ cells. Partial responders and progressors had significantly lower baseline TCR diversity.

Per the germline V gene, CDR1 is SGHRS and CDR2 is YFSETQ. This CDR3 has 14 amino acids. Trimming at V came to 0 bases and at J to 5 bases, leaving 4 bases not matched to a gene. Using immunoSEQ multiplex PCR, the repertoire was profiled, and TCRdb retains in-frame clones only, with some absent. The table records just over 60,000 clones, approximately 88% of them present only once. As regards this clone: Its target is not known.

Relapse after autologous stem cell transplantation occurred in every patient, and brentuximab vedotin exposure varied. Complete response, partial response or progressive disease constituted the best responses recorded. This chain connects TRBV5-1 to TRBJ2-5; 7 bases map to TRBD1. The receptor was isolated from a human donor with classical Hodgkin lymphoma. Sequenced material: peripheral blood mononuclear cells (PBMCs), taken at baseline. CDR3 loop: CASSLGQGYETQYF. The CDR3 DNA sequence: TGCGCCAGCAGCTTGGGACAGGGCTATGAGACCCAGTACTTC. The complete variable domain, with remaining parts taken from reference TRBV5-1 and TRBJ2-5, reads KAGVTQTPRYLIKTRGQQVTLSCSPISGHRSVSWYQQTPGQGLQFLFEYFSETQRNKGNFPGRFSGRQFSNSRSEMNVSTLELGDSALYLCASSLGQGYETQYFGPGTRLLVL.